The present T cell receptor (beta chain) was sequenced within a study of beta chain features in type 1 diabetes. Broader study findings: The study found that naive, central memory and Treg TCRB repertoires appeared more similar in patients than in healthy donors.

As for this clone: Its antigen is currently unknown.

Since all of the isolated RNA was reverse transcribed, expressed TCRB transcripts were what got sequenced. Naive, central memory and regulatory T cell samples came to a mean of roughly 4 million reads. TCRdb's table, derived via immunoSEQ multiplex PCR, lists solely in-frame clones and lacks some. The sample includes 130,000 to 150,000 clones, nearly 50% seen only once; the top ten take under 0.5%. In all sorted populations, purity surpassed 95%. Germline lookup yields CDR1 MDHEN and CDR2 SYDVKM. With V trimmed by 2 bases and J by 9 bases, 16 bases remained unmatched. The CDR3 is made up of 16 amino acids.

The sample was Tregs from blood. The genes are TRBV28 and TRBJ2-7; 7 bases fit TRBD2. The TCR comes from a man in his late teens or twenties in good health. CDR3: CASSLRAWGRGSSQYF. The DNA of the CDR3 is TGTGCCAGCAGTTTAAGGGCCTGGGGGAGGGGAAGTTCGCAGTACTTC.